This T cell receptor (beta chain) was sequenced for a study of Graves' ophthalmopathy and Graves' hyperthyroidism. The germline gives CDR1 DFQATT, CDR2 SNEGSKA (reference sequence). The ends lost 6 bases at V and 2 bases at J; junction bases unmatched: 9. There are 16 residues in the CDR3. No donor had other autoimmune disease, uncontrolled infection, pregnancy or lactation. TCR beta CDR3 regions were amplified from RNA transcripts. First-round RT-PCR used HTBI primers; second-round multiplex PCR followed. TCRdb ran MiXCR on the multiplex PCR reads and lists one entry per CDR3 protein. The profile shows 560,000 or so distinct CDR3 sequences, 35% to 45% of them singletons.

The specimen was peripheral blood or thyroid tissue (not recorded which). The clonotype originates from an adult man with Graves' hyperthyroidism. The chain is built from TRBV20-1 and TRBJ2-7; TRBD2 matches 14 bases. This CDR3 reads CSANGLAGGRAYEQYF. For the CDR3, the DNA is TGCAGTGCCAATGGACTAGCGGGGGGCAGGGCCTACGAGCAGTACTTC.